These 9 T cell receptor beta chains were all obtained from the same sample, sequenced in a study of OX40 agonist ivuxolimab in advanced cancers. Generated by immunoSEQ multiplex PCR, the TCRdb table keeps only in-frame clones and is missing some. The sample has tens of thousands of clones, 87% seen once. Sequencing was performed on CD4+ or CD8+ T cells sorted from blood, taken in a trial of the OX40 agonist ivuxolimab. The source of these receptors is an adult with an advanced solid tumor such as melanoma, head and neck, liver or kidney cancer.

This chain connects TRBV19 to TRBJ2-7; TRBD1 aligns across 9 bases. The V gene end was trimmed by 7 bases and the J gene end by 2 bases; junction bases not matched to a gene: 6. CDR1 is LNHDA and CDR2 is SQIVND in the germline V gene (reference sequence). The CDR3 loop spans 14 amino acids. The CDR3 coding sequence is TGTGCCAGTACCCAGGGACAGGGCCCCTACGAGCAGTACTTC. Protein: CASTQGQGPYEQYF.

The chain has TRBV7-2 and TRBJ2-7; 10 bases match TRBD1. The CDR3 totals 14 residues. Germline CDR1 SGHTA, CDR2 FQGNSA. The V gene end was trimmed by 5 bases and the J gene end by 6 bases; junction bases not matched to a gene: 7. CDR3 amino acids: CASSRSGQGTEQYF. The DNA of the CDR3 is TGTGCCAGCAGCCGATCGGGACAGGGGACCGAGCAGTACTTC.

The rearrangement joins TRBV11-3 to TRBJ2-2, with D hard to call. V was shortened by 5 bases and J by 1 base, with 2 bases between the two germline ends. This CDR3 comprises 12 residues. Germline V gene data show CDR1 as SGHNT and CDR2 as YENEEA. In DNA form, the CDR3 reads TGTGCCAGCAGCCAGAACACCGGGGAGCTGTTTTTT. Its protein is CASSQNTGELFF.

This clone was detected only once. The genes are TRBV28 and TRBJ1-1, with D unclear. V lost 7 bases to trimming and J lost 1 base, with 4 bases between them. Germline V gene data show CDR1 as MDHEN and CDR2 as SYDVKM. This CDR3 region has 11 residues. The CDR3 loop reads CASKTNTEAFF. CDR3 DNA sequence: TGTGCCAGCAAGACGAACACTGAAGCTTTCTTT.

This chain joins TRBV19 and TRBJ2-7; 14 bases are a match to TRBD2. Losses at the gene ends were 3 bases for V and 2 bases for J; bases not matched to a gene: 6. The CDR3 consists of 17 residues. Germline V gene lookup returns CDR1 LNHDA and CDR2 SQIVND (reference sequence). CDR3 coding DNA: TGTGCCAGTAGTATGCTGACTAGCGGGGGGGCCGCCTACGAGCAGTACTTC. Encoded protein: CASSMLTSGGAAYEQYF. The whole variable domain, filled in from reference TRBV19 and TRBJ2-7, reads DGGITQSPKYLFRKEGQNVTLSCEQNLNHDAMYWYRQDPGQGLRLIYYSQIVNDFQKGDIAEGYSVSREKKESFPLTVTSAQKNPTAFYLCASSMLTSGGAAYEQYFGPGTRLTVT.

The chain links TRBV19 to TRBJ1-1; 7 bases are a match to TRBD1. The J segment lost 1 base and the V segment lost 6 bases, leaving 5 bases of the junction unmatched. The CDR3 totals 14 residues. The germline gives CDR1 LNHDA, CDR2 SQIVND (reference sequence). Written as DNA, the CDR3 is TGTGCCAGTAGGACGACAGGGCGGAACACTGAAGCTTTCTTT. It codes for CASRTTGRNTEAFF.

CDR3 loop: CASSLNSGVNTIYF. CDR3 DNA sequence: TGTGCCAGCAGTCTCAACAGCGGAGTCAACACCATATATTTT. The rearrangement joins TRBV6-6 to TRBJ1-3; D ambiguous. The CDR3 has 14 amino acids. The germline V gene has CDR1 MNHNY and CDR2 SVGAGI (reference sequence). V was trimmed by 5 bases and J by 7 bases, leaving 15 bases between them.

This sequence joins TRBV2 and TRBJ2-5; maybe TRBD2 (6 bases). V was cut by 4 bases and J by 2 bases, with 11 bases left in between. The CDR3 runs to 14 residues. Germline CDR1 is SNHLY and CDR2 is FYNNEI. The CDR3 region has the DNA TGTGCCAGCAGTGTCGGGACTGGGCAAGAGACCCAGTACTTC. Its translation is CASSVGTGQETQYF.

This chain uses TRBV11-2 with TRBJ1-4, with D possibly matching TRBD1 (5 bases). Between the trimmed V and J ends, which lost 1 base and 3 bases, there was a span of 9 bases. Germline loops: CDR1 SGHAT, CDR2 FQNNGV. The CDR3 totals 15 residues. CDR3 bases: TGTGCCAGCAGCTTAGCAAGGGGTCCTAATGAAAAACTGTTTTTT. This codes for CASSLARGPNEKLFF.